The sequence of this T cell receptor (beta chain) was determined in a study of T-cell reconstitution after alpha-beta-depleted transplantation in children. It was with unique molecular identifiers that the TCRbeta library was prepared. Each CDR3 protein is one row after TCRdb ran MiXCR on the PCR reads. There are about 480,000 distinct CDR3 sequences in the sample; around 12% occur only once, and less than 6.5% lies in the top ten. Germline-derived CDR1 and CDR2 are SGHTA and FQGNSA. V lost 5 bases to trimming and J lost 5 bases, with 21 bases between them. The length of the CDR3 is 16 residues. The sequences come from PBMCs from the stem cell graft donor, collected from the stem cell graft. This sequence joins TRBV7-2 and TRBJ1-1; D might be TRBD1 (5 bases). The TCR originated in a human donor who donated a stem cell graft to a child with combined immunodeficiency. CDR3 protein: CASSPQVGGGRTEAFF. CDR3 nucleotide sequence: TGTGCCAGCAGCCCACAGGTCGGGGGAGGAAGGACTGAAGCTTTCTTT. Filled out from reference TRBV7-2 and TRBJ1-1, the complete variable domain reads GAGVSQSPSNKVTEKGKDVELRCDPISGHTALYWYRQSLGQGLEFLIYFQGNSAPDKSGLPSDRFSAERTGGSVSTLTIQRTQQEDSAVYLCASSPQVGGGRTEAFFGQGTRLTVV.